A single sample gave rise to the 28 T cell receptor beta chains below, sequenced in a study of T cell responses to AZD1222 COVID-19 vaccine. Clones were read by immunoSEQ multiplex PCR, and TCRdb kept only the in-frame ones, dropping some. The sample yields under 150,000 clones, roughly 91% seen once. The sample was peripheral blood, taken on day 0 of AZD1222 vaccination. The receptors were gathered from an adult in good health.

The chain combines TRBV14 with TRBJ2-2, with a tentative D call TRBD1 (6 bases). Deletions cut 2 bases from V and 5 bases from J, with 9 bases between. The germline gives CDR1 SGHDN, CDR2 FVKESK. The CDR3 totals 14 residues. CDR3 protein: CASSQQGFTGELFF. As DNA, the CDR3 is TGTGCCAGCAGCCAACAGGGGTTTACCGGGGAGCTGTTTTTT.

The rearrangement links TRBV6-5 to TRBJ1-1; TRBD1 aligns across 10 bases. Germline CDR1 is MNHEY and CDR2 is SVGAGI. The CDR3 runs to 12 residues. The junction had 1 base not matched to a gene; V was cut back by 4 bases and J by 8 bases. This chain's CDR3 is CASSSTGGEAFF. The CDR3 DNA sequence: TGTGCCAGCAGTTCGACAGGGGGCGAAGCTTTCTTT.

The CDR3 DNA reads TGTGCCAGCAGGGGGACTCGGAATTCACCCCTCCACTTT. Translated: CASRGTRNSPLHF. The V gene is TRBV6-5, the J gene TRBJ1-6; perhaps TRBD1 as D (5 bases). The germline gives CDR1 MNHEY, CDR2 SVGAGI. The CDR3 length is 13 residues. The ends were cut back, 6 bases at V and 7 bases at J, with 10 bases in the middle.

This chain connects TRBV12-3 or TRBV12-4 to TRBJ2-6; D remains unclear. This CDR3 spans 13 amino acids. V shed 6 bases and J shed 4 bases, with 7 bases lying between them. CDR3 region: CASRFQGANVLTF. DNA for the CDR3: TGTGCCAGCAGGTTTCAAGGGGCCAACGTCCTGACTTTC.

This chain uses TRBV5-4 with TRBJ1-2, with D possibly matching TRBD1 (5 bases). This CDR3 comprises 12 residues. Germline lookup yields CDR1 SGHNT and CDR2 YYREEE (reference sequence). With 4 bases removed from V and 8 bases from J, the gap between germline ends came to 12 bases. The CDR3 loop is CASSNVGRGYTF. Here the CDR3 DNA reads TGTGCCAGCAGCAATGTGGGGCGGGGCTACACCTTC.

V gene TRBV27 combines with J gene TRBJ2-3; TRBD1 agrees at 8 bases. Germline loops: CDR1 MNHEY, CDR2 SMNVEV (reference sequence). CDR3 length: 13 amino acids. J gave up 4 bases and V 4 bases, and 1 base lay outside the gene matches. DNA for the CDR3: TGTGCCAGCAGTTCACAGGGGGCAGATACGCAGTATTTT. Its translation: CASSSQGADTQYF.

The chain joins TRBV5-1 to TRBJ1-2; 7 nucleotides match TRBD1. The CDR3 consists of 16 residues. The germline V gene encodes CDR1 SGHRS and CDR2 YFSETQ. With V trimmed by 5 bases and J by 1 base, 11 bases remained unmatched. The DNA for the CDR3 is TGCGCCAGCAGTCAAGACAGGGCGCGACTTAACTATGGCTACACCTTC. Translated: CASSQDRARLNYGYTF.

The table lists this clone with a count of one. This sequence joins TRBV10-3 and TRBJ2-2; 9 nucleotides agree with TRBD1. The germline CDR1 and CDR2 sequences are ENHRY and SYGVKD. Trimming took 7 bases from V and 5 from J; bases not matched to a gene: 2. The CDR3 extends over 13 amino acids. The CDR3 region is CAIMTGGTGELFF. The CDR3 DNA follows: TGTGCCATCATGACAGGGGGGACCGGGGAGCTGTTTTTT.

On this clone: Within the sample, other DNA sequences also encode this same CDR3. The chain links TRBV12-3 or TRBV12-4 to TRBJ2-7, with TRBD1 identical over 7 bases. The V gene end was trimmed by 3 bases and the J gene end by 2 bases; junction bases not matched to a gene: 1. CDR3 length: 13 residues. The CDR3 here is CASSLGQTYEQYF. The CDR3 DNA is TGTGCCAGCAGTTTGGGACAGACCTACGAGCAGTACTTC.

The J gene is TRBJ2-7, the V gene TRBV5-1; 9 nucleotides line up with TRBD1. The CDR3 contains 16 residues. J gave up 2 bases and V 1 base, and 7 bases lay outside the gene matches. Germline V gene lookup returns CDR1 SGHRS and CDR2 YFSETQ. CDR3 in DNA: TGCGCCAGCAGCTTGTGGGTCCGGGACAGGGCCTACGAGCAGTACTTC. It is translated as CASSLWVRDRAYEQYF.

The gene calls are TRBV6-1 and TRBJ1-3, with D unresolved. Germline V gives CDR1 MNHNS, CDR2 SASEGT. Trimming cost V 1 base and J 6 bases, with 10 bases left between them. The CDR3 runs to 14 residues. This chain's CDR3 is CASSEDQALNTIYF. The CDR3 coding sequence is TGTGCCAGCAGTGAAGATCAGGCTTTAAACACCATATATTTT.

The chain joins TRBV18 to TRBJ1-2; 10 bases agree with TRBD1. The CDR3 runs 17 residues. V lost 6 bases, J lost 6 bases, and 16 bases stayed unmatched. Germline V gene lookup returns CDR1 KGHSH and CDR2 LQKENI. This chain's CDR3 is CASSPTDRGASSDGYTF. The CDR3 nucleotides read TGTGCCAGCTCGCCGACGGACAGGGGGGCATCGAGTGATGGCTACACCTTC. Combining the CDR3 with reference TRBV18 and TRBJ1-2 gives the whole variable domain NAGVMQNPRHLVRRRGQEARLRCSPMKGHSHVYWYRQLPEEGLKFMVYLQKENIIDESGMPKERFSAEFPKEGPSILRIQQVVRGDSAAYFCASSPTDRGASSDGYTFGSGTRLTVV.

This chain links TRBV10-3 with TRBJ1-1; D possibly corresponds to TRBD1 (5 bases). Germline CDR1 is ENHRY and CDR2 is SYGVKD. Trimming took off 4 bases at V and 1 base at J, with 10 bases between the two ends. This CDR3 comprises 14 residues. For the CDR3, the DNA is TGTGCCATCAGTGTCGGGGCAGGGAACACTGAAGCTTTCTTT. Protein: CAISVGAGNTEAFF.

This clone was seen just once. V is TRBV19 and J is TRBJ2-7; maybe TRBD1 (6 bases). Germline V lookup: CDR1 LNHDA, CDR2 SQIVND (reference sequence). CDR3 size: 15 residues. Trimming pared 6 bases from V and 0 bases from J, leaving 15 bases between. DNA of the CDR3: TGTGCCAGTAGCCAAGGGGGAACCCGCTCCTACGAGCAGTACTTC. Amino acid sequence: CASSQGGTRSYEQYF.

V usage is TRBV3-1 (or the pseudogene TRBV3-2) and J usage is TRBJ2-5; maybe TRBD2 (5 bases). The CDR3 extends over 14 amino acids. Germline lookup yields CDR1 LGHDT and CDR2 YNNKEL (reference sequence). V lost 3 bases to trimming and J lost 2 bases, with 10 bases between them. The DNA for the CDR3 is TGTGCCAGCAGCCACCGGACGGGACAAGAGACCCAGTACTTC. Amino acid sequence: CASSHRTGQETQYF.

The chain links TRBV10-3 to TRBJ2-3; the D gene is possibly TRBD2 (6 bases). The CDR3 has 16 residues. CDR1 and CDR2 from the germline V gene are ENHRY and SYGVKD. V lost 6 bases and J lost 2, with 18 bases in between. The CDR3 is CAISSLAGPHTDTQYF. The CDR3 DNA reads as TGTGCCATCAGCAGCCTGGCGGGACCACACACAGATACGCAGTATTTT.

The chain links TRBV7-9 to TRBJ1-2, with D uncertain. The CDR3 contains 13 residues. Trimming took 3 bases from V and 5 from J, leaving 10 bases between them. CDR1 and CDR2 from the germline V gene are SEHNR and FQNEAQ (reference sequence). CDR3 bases: TGTGCCAGCAGCTTTAAGGGAGGATATGGCTACACCTTC. Its protein is CASSFKGGYGYTF.

This sequence joins TRBV19 and TRBJ1-3; 7 nucleotides align to TRBD1. This CDR3 is built from 13 residues. Looked up from germline, CDR1 is LNHDA and CDR2 is SQIVND (reference sequence). V lost 10 bases and J lost 8; bases outside the gene matches: 11. The CDR3 sequence: CATWGRGIDTIYF. CDR3 sequence (DNA): TGTGCCACATGGGGCAGGGGGATAGACACCATATATTTT.

The chain has TRBV7-9 and TRBJ1-1; a weak D match, TRBD1 (5 bases). V lost 1 base, J lost 0 bases, and 9 bases lay in between. The V gene's germline CDR1 is SEHNR and CDR2 FQNEAQ (reference sequence). The CDR3 loop spans 15 amino acids. CDR3 loop: CASSLGGGLNTEAFF. CDR3 coding DNA: TGTGCCAGCAGCTTAGGGGGCGGGCTGAACACTGAAGCTTTCTTT.

V usage is TRBV10-3 and J usage is TRBJ2-6; tentatively, D is TRBD2 (5 bases). CDR1 and CDR2 from the germline V gene are ENHRY and SYGVKD. The CDR3 has 15 residues. Deletions cut 8 bases from V and 3 bases from J, with 14 bases between. CDR3 sequence (DNA): TGTGCCATCGGCCAGAGCGGAAGTGGGGCCAACGTCCTGACTTTC. Protein: CAIGQSGSGANVLTF.

This chain uses TRBV9 with TRBJ2-7; TRBD1 or TRBD2 may be the D gene (5 bases each). Germline V lookup: CDR1 SGDLS, CDR2 YYNGEE. This CDR3 is 15 amino acids long. Trimming left V 1 base short and J 2 bases short, with 13 bases between. The CDR3 sequence: CASSVYGDGAYEQYF. Here the CDR3 DNA reads TGTGCCAGCAGCGTATATGGGGACGGGGCCTACGAGCAGTACTTC.

V usage is TRBV19 and J usage is TRBJ2-1; D possibly corresponds to TRBD2 (5 bases). The CDR3 sequence is 15 residues long. Germline V lookup: CDR1 LNHDA, CDR2 SQIVND (reference sequence). Deletions cut 4 bases from V and 0 bases from J, with 10 bases between. DNA for the CDR3: TGTGCCAGTAGTACCCGTGGGAGCTCCTACAATGAGCAGTTCTTC. As protein: CASSTRGSSYNEQFF.

V gene TRBV3-1 (or the pseudogene TRBV3-2) combines with J gene TRBJ2-7; TRBD1 aligns across 7 bases. From germline, CDR1 is LGHDT and CDR2 YNNKEL (reference sequence). The V segment lost 4 bases and the J segment 3 bases; nucleotides outside the gene matches: 12. This CDR3 spans 16 amino acids. The CDR3 region is CASSLQRTGFLYEQYF. The CDR3 nucleotides read TGTGCCAGCAGCCTCCAGCGGACAGGTTTCCTCTACGAGCAGTACTTC.

This clone was seen just once. An end of the junction does not agree with germline; a read error may underlie this. The chain uses TRBV23-1 and TRBJ1-1; TRBD1 might be the D (6 bases). TRBV23-1 counts as an open reading frame of uncertain function. The length of the CDR3 is 9 residues. The CDR3 bases are TGCGCCAGCAGGGCAGGGGTGGGCTTT. This encodes CASRAGVGF.

This sequence joins TRBV27 and TRBJ2-7; 9 positions agree with TRBD1. The germline CDR1 and CDR2 sequences are MNHEY and SMNVEV (reference sequence). V was clipped by 0 bases and J by 4 bases; unmatched bases: 4. CDR3 length: 15 residues. The CDR3 sequence: CASSLSIQGAYEQYF. The CDR3 coding sequence is TGTGCCAGCAGTTTATCGATACAGGGGGCTTACGAGCAGTACTTC.

The chain is built from TRBV18 and TRBJ1-4; 7 nucleotides match TRBD1. The CDR3 covers 15 residues. V shed 3 bases and J 6 bases; nucleotides not matched to a gene: 7. Germline CDR1 KGHSH, CDR2 LQKENI. DNA of the CDR3: TGTGCCAGCTCACCCCGACAGGGATGGGATGAAAAACTGTTTTTT. Its translation is CASSPRQGWDEKLFF.

The chain combines TRBV5-1 with TRBJ2-7; TRBD2 matches 12 bases. The V segment lost 1 base and the J segment 5 bases; nucleotides outside the gene matches: 7. From germline, CDR1 is SGHRS and CDR2 YFSETQ. The CDR3 is 16 amino acids. The CDR3 DNA sequence: TGCGCCAGCAGCTTGAGGGGACTAGCGGGTCATCACGAGCAGTACTTC. Amino acids: CASSLRGLAGHHEQYF.

This sequence joins TRBV7-2 and TRBJ1-3; D might be TRBD1 (5 bases). The V gene's germline CDR1 is SGHTA and CDR2 FQGNSA. The CDR3 loop spans 15 amino acids. V lost 5 bases and J 2 bases, leaving 13 bases between the germline ends. The CDR3, as DNA: TGTGCCAGCAGCCCCGGCAGGGAGGCTGGAAACACCATATATTTT. It yields the protein CASSPGREAGNTIYF.